The 18 T cell receptor beta chains presented below share a single source sample, sequenced in a study of OX40 agonist ivuxolimab in advanced cancers. Library method: the immunoSEQ multiplex PCR assay. Not all clones reach the TCRdb copy of this immuneACCESS table, which keeps in-frame sequences only. Checked studies attribute under half of the gap to unresolved V genes and leave the rest unexplained. Within this sample are 15,000 to 20,000 clones, with roughly 81% of them counted one time only. Clones ranked in the top ten supply about two thirds of the sample. Sequencing used CD4+ or CD8+ T cells sorted from blood, obtained in a trial of the OX40 agonist ivuxolimab. These receptors all stem from an adult with an advanced solid tumor such as melanoma, head and neck, liver or kidney cancer.

Written as DNA, the CDR3 is TGTGCCAGCAGTTTAGGAGATACGCAGTATTTT. Protein product: CASSLGDTQYF. The chain recombines TRBV27 with TRBJ2-3; no clear D gene. Germline CDR1 reads MNHEY; CDR2 reads SMNVEV (reference sequence). The CDR3 loop spans 11 amino acids. Trimming cost V 2 bases and J 5 bases, with 2 bases left between them.

As for this clone: Other DNA sequences of this sample code for an identical CDR3. The rearrangement joins TRBV27 to TRBJ2-7; maybe TRBD1 (6 bases). The CDR3 has 13 residues. Germline loops: CDR1 MNHEY, CDR2 SMNVEV (reference sequence). V lost 2 bases, J lost 4 bases, and 9 bases lay in between. This chain's CDR3 is CASSLGTSYEQYF. The CDR3 DNA is TGTGCCAGCAGTTTAGGGACATCGTACGAGCAGTACTTC.

The table lists this clone with a few counts. The chain uses TRBV7-8 and TRBJ1-1; no clear D. The CDR3 extends over 12 amino acids. The germline V gene has CDR1 SGHVS and CDR2 FQNEAQ. The V end was cut by 2 bases, the J end by 10 bases, with 11 bases between. CDR3 DNA sequence: TGTGCCAGCAGCTTACGGGGATCTAGAGCTTTCTTT. Translation: CASSLRGSRAFF.

CDR3 sequence (DNA): TGTGCCAGCAGGGGGACTAGCGGCCCCCTTTCCTACAATGAGCAGTTCTTC. Amino acids: CASRGTSGPLSYNEQFF. This chain connects TRBV7-9 to TRBJ2-1, with 11 bases lining up with TRBD2. CDR1 and CDR2 (germline): SEHNR, FQNEAQ (reference sequence). This CDR3 comprises 17 residues. V was clipped by 6 bases and J by 1 base; unmatched bases: 8.

Written as DNA, the CDR3 is TGTGCCAGTAGTATTTTCCCTCCTGGCGGGATGAATGAGCAGTTCTTC. Encoded protein: CASSIFPPGGMNEQFF. This chain links TRBV19 with TRBJ2-1, with a tentative D call TRBD2 (6 bases). V lost 3 bases, J lost 7 bases, and 19 bases lay in between. Germline V gene data show CDR1 as LNHDA and CDR2 as SQIVND (reference sequence). The CDR3 loop spans 16 amino acids.

The chain uses TRBV27 and TRBJ2-2; no reliable D call. The CDR3 runs 18 residues. The ends were cut back, 0 bases at V and 2 bases at J, with 16 bases in the middle. CDR1 is MNHEY, CDR2 SMNVEV, per germline (reference sequence). In DNA, the CDR3 is TGTGCCAGCAGTTTATCTTCCCATGTGGCGGCCAACACCGGGGAGCTGTTTTTT. Translation: CASSLSSHVAANTGELFF.

This chain uses TRBV28 with TRBJ2-5, with D perhaps matching TRBD1 (5 bases). This CDR3 is 14 amino acids long. Germline loops: CDR1 MDHEN, CDR2 SYDVKM. Trimming cost V 8 bases and J 3 bases, with 16 bases left between them. CDR3 in amino acids: CASRGSGQEETQYF. DNA of the CDR3: TGTGCCAGCCGCGGTTCAGGGCAGGAAGAGACCCAGTACTTC.

This chain joins TRBV28 and TRBJ2-1, with D tentatively TRBD1 (6 bases). CDR3 length equals 16 residues. With 6 bases removed from V and 0 bases from J, the gap between germline ends came to 15 bases. Germline V gene sequence: CDR1 MDHEN, CDR2 SYDVKM. CDR3 sequence reads: CASSQRDISSYNEQFF. The DNA of the CDR3 is TGTGCCAGCAGCCAACGGGACATTAGCTCCTACAATGAGCAGTTCTTC.

This clone has just a few counts. V usage is TRBV11-2 and J usage is TRBJ2-1; D gene unclear. Per germline, CDR1 SGHAT and CDR2 FQNNGV. Trimming left V 0 bases short and J 9 bases short, with 12 bases between. The CDR3 is made up of 14 amino acids. CDR3 residues: CASSLDPGAVEQFF. CDR3 in DNA: TGTGCCAGCAGCTTAGATCCAGGTGCCGTTGAGCAGTTCTTC.

This clone occurred once. The rearrangement uses TRBV6-6 and TRBJ2-7; 7 nucleotides agree with TRBD1. V lost 6 bases, J lost 4 bases, and 9 bases stayed unmatched. Germline values: CDR1 MNHNY, CDR2 SVGAGI (reference sequence). The CDR3 sequence is 14 residues long. CDR3 loop: CASSIGSQGYEQYF. The DNA of the CDR3 is TGTGCCAGCAGCATCGGATCACAGGGGTACGAGCAGTACTTC.

This sequence joins TRBV5-6 and TRBJ2-5, with D possibly TRBD2 on 7 matching bases. This CDR3 is 14 amino acids long. In germline, CDR1 is SGHDT, CDR2 YYEEEE. Trimming took 2 bases from V and 4 from J, leaving 12 bases between them. This CDR3 is CASSFWRGRETQYF. In nucleotides, the CDR3 is TGTGCCAGCAGCTTTTGGCGGGGGCGAGAGACCCAGTACTTC. The full variable domain, rest sourced from reference TRBV5-6 and TRBJ2-5, is DAGVTQSPTHLIKTRGQQVTLRCSPKSGHDTVSWYQQALGQGPQFIFQYYEEEERQRGNFPDRFSGHQFPNYSSELNVNALLLGDSALYLCASSFWRGRETQYFGPGTRLLVL.

This sequence joins TRBV19 and TRBJ2-2; D is undetermined. This CDR3 spans 10 amino acids. Looked up from germline, CDR1 is LNHDA and CDR2 is SQIVND (reference sequence). V dropped 8 bases and J dropped 8 bases, with 6 bases sitting between them. In DNA, the CDR3 is TGTGCCAGTTTTAGGGGGGAGCTGTTTTTT. It encodes CASFRGELFF.

The count of this clone is one. This chain uses TRBV7-8 with TRBJ2-1; 9 bases align to TRBD2. The germline CDR1 and CDR2 sequences are SGHVS and FQNEAQ. After removal of 5 bases from V and 7 bases from J, the junction contained 15 bases not matched to a gene. This CDR3 has 17 residues. The DNA for the CDR3 is TGTGCCAGCAGCCCCTGGGAGGCGGGAGGGCCGGGTAATGAGCAGTTCTTC. This translates into CASSPWEAGGPGNEQFF. The whole variable domain, filled in from reference TRBV7-8 and TRBJ2-1, reads GAGVSQSPRYKVAKRGQDVALRCDPISGHVSLFWYQQALGQGPEFLTYFQNEAQLDKSGLPSDRFFAERPEGSVSTLKIQRTQQEDSAVYLCASSPWEAGGPGNEQFFGPGTRLTVL.

A few counts support this clone. The gene calls are TRBV7-2 and TRBJ1-1, with 9 bases fitting TRBD1. Trimming removed 5 bases from V and 6 bases from J; junction bases left unmatched: 13. Germline CDR1 reads SGHTA; CDR2 reads FQGNSA. The CDR3 consists of 16 residues. For the CDR3, the DNA is TGTGCCAGCAGCCCCACGGGACAGGGTTTGCGCGCTGAAGCTTTCTTT. Amino acids: CASSPTGQGLRAEAFF.

The chain is built from TRBV13 and TRBJ1-5; possibly TRBD1 for D (5 bases). V dropped 5 bases and J dropped 4 bases, with 9 bases sitting between them. CDR1 and CDR2 from the germline V gene are PRHDT and FYEKMQ (reference sequence). The CDR3 extends over 13 amino acids. The CDR3 DNA follows: TGTGCCAGCAGCCCCCAGGGTAATCAGCCCCAGCATTTT. Translated, it gives CASSPQGNQPQHF.

V is TRBV4-3 and J is TRBJ1-3; perhaps TRBD1 as D (5 bases). V was cut by 11 bases and J by 5 bases, with 25 bases left in between. Per germline, CDR1 LGHNA and CDR2 YSLEER. The CDR3 totals 16 residues. The CDR3 loop reads CAAGGRAVRKRNTIYF. Written as DNA, the CDR3 is TGCGCCGCGGGTGGCAGGGCCGTTAGAAAGAGAAACACCATATATTTT.

This chain links TRBV7-9 with TRBJ1-4; no definite D call. The CDR3 is made up of 16 amino acids. CDR1 and CDR2 (germline): SEHNR, FQNEAQ (reference sequence). Deletions cut 1 base from V and 4 bases from J, with 13 bases between. CDR3 amino acids: CASSLGGAGSNEKLFF. DNA for the CDR3: TGTGCCAGCAGCTTAGGTGGCGCGGGGAGTAATGAAAAACTGTTTTTT.

This chain links TRBV7-9 with TRBJ2-3; D remains unclear. V was cut by 3 bases and J by 0 bases, with 7 bases left in between. The CDR3 totals 14 residues. Germline V gene lookup returns CDR1 SEHNR and CDR2 FQNEAQ (reference sequence). In DNA form, the CDR3 reads TGTGCCAGCAGCTTCCGGAGTAGCACAGATACGCAGTATTTT. It codes for CASSFRSSTDTQYF.